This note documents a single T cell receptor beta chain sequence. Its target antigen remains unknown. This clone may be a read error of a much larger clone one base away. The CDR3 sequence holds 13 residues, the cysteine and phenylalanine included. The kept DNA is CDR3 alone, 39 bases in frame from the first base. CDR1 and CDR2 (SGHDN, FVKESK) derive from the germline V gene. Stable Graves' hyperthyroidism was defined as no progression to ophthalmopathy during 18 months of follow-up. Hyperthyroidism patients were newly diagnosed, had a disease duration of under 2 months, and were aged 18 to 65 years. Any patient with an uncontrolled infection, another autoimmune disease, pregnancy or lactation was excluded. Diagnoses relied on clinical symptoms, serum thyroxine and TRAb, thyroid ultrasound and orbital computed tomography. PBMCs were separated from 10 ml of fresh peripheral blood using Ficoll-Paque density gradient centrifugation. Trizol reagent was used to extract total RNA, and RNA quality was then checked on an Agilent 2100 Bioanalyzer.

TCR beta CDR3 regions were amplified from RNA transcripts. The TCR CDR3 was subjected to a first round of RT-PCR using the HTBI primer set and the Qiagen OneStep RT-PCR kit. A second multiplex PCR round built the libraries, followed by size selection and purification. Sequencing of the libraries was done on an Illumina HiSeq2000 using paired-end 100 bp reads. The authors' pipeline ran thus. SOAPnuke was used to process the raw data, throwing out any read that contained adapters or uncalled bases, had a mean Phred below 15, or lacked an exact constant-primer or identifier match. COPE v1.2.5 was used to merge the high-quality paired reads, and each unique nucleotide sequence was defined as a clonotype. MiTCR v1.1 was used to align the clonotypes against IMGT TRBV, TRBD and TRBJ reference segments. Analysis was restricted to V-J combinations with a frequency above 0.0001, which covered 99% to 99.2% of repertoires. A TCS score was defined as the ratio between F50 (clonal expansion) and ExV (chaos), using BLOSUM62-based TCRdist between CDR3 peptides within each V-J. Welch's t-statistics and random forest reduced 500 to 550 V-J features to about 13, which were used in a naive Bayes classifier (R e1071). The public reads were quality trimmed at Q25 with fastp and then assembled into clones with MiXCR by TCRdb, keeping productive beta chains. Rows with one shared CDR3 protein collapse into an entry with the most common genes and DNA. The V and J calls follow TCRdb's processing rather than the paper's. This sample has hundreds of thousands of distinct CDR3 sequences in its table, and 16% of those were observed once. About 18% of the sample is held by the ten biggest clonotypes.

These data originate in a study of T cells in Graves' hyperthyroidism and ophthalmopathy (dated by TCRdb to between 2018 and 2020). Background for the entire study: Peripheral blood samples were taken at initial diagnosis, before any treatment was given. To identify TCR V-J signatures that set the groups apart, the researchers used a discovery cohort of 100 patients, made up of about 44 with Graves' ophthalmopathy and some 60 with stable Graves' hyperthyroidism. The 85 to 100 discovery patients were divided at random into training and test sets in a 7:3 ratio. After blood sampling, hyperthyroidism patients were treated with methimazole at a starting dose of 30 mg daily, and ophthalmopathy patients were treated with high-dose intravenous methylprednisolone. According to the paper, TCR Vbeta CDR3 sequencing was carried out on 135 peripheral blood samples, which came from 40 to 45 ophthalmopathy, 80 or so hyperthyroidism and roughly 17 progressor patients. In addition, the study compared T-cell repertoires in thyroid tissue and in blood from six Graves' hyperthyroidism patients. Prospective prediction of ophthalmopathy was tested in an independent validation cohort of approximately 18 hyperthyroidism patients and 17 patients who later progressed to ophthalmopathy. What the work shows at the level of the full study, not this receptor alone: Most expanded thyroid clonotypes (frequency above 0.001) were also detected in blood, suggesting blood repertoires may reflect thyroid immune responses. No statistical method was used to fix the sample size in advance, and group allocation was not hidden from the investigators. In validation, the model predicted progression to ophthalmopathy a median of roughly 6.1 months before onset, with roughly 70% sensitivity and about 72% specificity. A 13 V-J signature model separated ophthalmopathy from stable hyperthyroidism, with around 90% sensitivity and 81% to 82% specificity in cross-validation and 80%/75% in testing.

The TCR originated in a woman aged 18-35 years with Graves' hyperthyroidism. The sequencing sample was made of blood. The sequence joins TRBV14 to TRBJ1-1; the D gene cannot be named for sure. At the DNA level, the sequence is TGTGCCAGCAGCCAAGGCTTGAACACTGGAGCTTTCTTT. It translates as CASSQGLNTGAFF.